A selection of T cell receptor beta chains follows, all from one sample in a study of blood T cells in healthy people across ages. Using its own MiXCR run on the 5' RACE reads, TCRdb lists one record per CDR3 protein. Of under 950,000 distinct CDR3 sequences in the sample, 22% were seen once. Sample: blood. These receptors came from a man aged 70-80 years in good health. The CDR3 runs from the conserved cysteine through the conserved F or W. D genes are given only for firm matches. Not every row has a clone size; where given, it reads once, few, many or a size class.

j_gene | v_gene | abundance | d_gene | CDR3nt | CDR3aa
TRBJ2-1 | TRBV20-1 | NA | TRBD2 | TGCAGTACTAGTCCCCCTCAACTAGCGGGCAATGAGCAGTTCTTC | CSTSPPQLAGNEQFF
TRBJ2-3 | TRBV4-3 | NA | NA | TGCGCCAGCAGCTGGTCGGGCTCAGATACGCAGTATTTT | CASSWSGSDTQYF
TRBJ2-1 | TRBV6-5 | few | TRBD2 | TGTGCCAGCAGTTACTCGAGCAGCGGGGGCTACAATGAGCAGTTCTTC | CASSYSSSGGYNEQFF
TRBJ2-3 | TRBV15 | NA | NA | TGTGCCACCAGCAGGAATTTGGGAGGCACAGATACGCAGTATTTT | CATSRNLGGTDTQYF
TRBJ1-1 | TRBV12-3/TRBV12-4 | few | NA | TGTGCCAGCAGTTTACGGGCCACTGAAAACACTGAAGCTTTCTTT | CASSLRATENTEAFF
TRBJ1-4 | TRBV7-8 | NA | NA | TGTGCCAGCAGCTTAGCCGGACAGCGGTGGACTAATGAAAAACTGTTTTTT | CASSLAGQRWTNEKLFF
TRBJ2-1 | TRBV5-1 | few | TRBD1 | TGCGCCGGCAGCCCCCCGAGAGGGACAGGGGGCGATGAGCAGTTCTTC | CAGSPPRGTGGDEQFF
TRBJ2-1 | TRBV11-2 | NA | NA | TGTGCCAGCAGCCCCGTTCTCTTGGGGATCCGCTCCTACAATGAGCAGTTCTTC | CASSPVLLGIRSYNEQFF
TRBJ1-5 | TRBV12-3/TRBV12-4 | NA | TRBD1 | TGTGCCAGCAGTTTTCAGGACAGGAGCTTGGCTCAGCCCCAGCATTTT | CASSFQDRSLAQPQHF
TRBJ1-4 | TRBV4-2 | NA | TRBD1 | TGTGCCAGCAGCCAAGGTGGGACAGGCCGGGCGGAAAACCTGTTTTTT | CASSQGGTGRAENLFF
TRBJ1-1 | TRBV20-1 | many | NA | TGCAGTGCTAGAGGAGACTTCTTGAACACTGAAGCTTTCTTT | CSARGDFLNTEAFF
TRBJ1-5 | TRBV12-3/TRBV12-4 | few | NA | TGTGCCAGCAGTTTAGAGGGGATGAGTAGCAATCAGCCCCAGCATTTT | CASSLEGMSSNQPQHF
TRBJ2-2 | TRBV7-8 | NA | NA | TGTGCCAGCAGCACCCGACAGGGACTGAACACCGGGGAGCTGTTTTTT | CASSTRQGLNTGELFF
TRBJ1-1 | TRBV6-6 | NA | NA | TGTGCCAGCAGTTACTCTGCCGGGTTGGGAACTGAAGCTTTCTTT | CASSYSAGLGTEAFF
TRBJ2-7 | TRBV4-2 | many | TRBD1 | TGTGCCAGCAGCCAAGTTATACAGGGGCCCTACGAGCAGTACTTC | CASSQVIQGPYEQYF
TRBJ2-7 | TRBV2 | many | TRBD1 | TGTGCCAGCATGGGAGGGACAGGGTCCTACGAGCAGTACTTC | CASMGGTGSYEQYF
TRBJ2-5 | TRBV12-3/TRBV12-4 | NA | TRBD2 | TGTGCCAGCTCTTTTTTTGGTGCAGGCGGGGGCCAAGAGACCCAGTACTTC | CASSFFGAGGGQETQYF
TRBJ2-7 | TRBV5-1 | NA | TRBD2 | TGCGCCAGCAGCTTGTCCGCGGGGGTTCCCTACGAGCAGTACTTC | CASSLSAGVPYEQYF
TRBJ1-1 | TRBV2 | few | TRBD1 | TGTGCCAGCAGCCTTACTACAGGGGACACTGAAGCTTTCTTT | CASSLTTGDTEAFF
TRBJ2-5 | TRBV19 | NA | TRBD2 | TGTGCCAGTAATCCTAGCGGGGGAGTCTCCCGAACCCAGTACTTC | CASNPSGGVSRTQYF
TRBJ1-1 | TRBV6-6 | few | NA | TGTGCCAGCAGTGCCGGACAGACAACTGAAGCTTTCTTT | CASSAGQTTEAFF
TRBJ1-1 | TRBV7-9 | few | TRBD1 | TGTGCCAGCAGCCCGCCGGGACAGGAGAACACTGAAGCTTTCTTT | CASSPPGQENTEAFF
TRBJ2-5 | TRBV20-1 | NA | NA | TGCAGTGCTAGCCCCAACCCTCAGAGGTACCTGGAAGAGACCCAGTACTTC | CSASPNPQRYLEETQYF
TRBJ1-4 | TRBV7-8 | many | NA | TGTGCCAGCAGCCAGGACCGGTGGGGTGAAAAACTGTTTTTT | CASSQDRWGEKLFF
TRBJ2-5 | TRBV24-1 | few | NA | TGTGCCACCAGCGACCATAAGCGGACTACGGAGACCCAGTACTTC | CATSDHKRTTETQYF
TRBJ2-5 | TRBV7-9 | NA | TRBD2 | TGTGCCAGCAACCCTAGCGGGGGGGCCCAAGAGACCCAGTACTTC | CASNPSGGAQETQYF
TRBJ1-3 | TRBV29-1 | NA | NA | TGCAGCGTTGCCTTCGGAAACACCATATATTTT | CSVAFGNTIYF
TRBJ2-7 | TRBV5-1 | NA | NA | TGCGCCAGCACCCCCCAGGGGCCCTCCTACGAGCAGTACTTC | CASTPQGPSYEQYF
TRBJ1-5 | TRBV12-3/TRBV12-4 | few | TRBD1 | TGTGCCAGCAGTCCGGGACAGGGGGCTGCAAGCAATCAGCCCCAGCATTTT | CASSPGQGAASNQPQHF
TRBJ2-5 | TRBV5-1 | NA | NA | TGCGCCAGCAGCTTGTCGGGCACTTCACAAGAGACCCAGTACTTC | CASSLSGTSQETQYF
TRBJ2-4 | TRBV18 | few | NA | TGTGCCAGCTCACCTTCGGGGACAGCCAAAAACATTCAGTACTTC | CASSPSGTAKNIQYF
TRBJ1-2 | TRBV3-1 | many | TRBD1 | TGTGCCACACAGGGGGCCGCGAGGAACTTTGGCTACACCTTC | CATQGAARNFGYTF
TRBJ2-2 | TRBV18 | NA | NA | TGTGCCAGCTCACCGGTCAGGGATTCTTCCGGGGAGCTGTTTTTT | CASSPVRDSSGELFF
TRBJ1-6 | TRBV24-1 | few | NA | TGTGCCACCAGTGATGTTACGGACGGAATTGGCCGATCACCCCTCCACTTT | CATSDVTDGIGRSPLHF
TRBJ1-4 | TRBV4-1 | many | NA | TGCGCCAGCAGCCAAGGGTGGGGAGGGCTGAATGAAAAACTGTTTTTT | CASSQGWGGLNEKLFF
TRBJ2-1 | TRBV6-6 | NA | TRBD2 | TGTGCCAGCAGTTACCTGGGGACTAGCGGAACCCTATTGGATGAGCAGTTCTTC | CASSYLGTSGTLLDEQFF
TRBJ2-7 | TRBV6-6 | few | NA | TGTGCCAGCAGTTACGGCCTAAACTACGAGCAGTACTTC | CASSYGLNYEQYF
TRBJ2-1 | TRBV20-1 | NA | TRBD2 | TGCAGTCCAACTAGCGGGGGGGTCGATGAGCAGTTCTTC | CSPTSGGVDEQFF
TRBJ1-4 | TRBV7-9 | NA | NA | TGTGCCAGCAGCCACCAAAAGGATAATGAAAAACTGTTTTTT | CASSHQKDNEKLFF
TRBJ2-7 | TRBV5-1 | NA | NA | TGCGCCAGCAGCGCGAGAGGACTCATAAGCTCCTACGAGCAGTACTTC | CASSARGLISSYEQYF
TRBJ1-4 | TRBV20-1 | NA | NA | TGCAGTGCTCTCAACGTCGGAGCCCAGGCGGGGGAAAAACTGTTTTTT | CSALNVGAQAGEKLFF
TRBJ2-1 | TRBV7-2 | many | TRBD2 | TGTGCCAGCAGACTGACTAGCGGAAACAATGAGCAGTTCTTC | CASRLTSGNNEQFF
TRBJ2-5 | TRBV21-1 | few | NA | TGTGCCAGCAGCACGCCCTGGTGGGCGGAGACCCAGTACTTC | CASSTPWWAETQYF
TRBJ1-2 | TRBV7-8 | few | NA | TGTGCCAGCAGCCCCCGGACAGTTGGGATTTATGGCTACACCTTC | CASSPRTVGIYGYTF
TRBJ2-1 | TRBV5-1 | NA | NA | TGCGCCAGCAGCTTTTCGGTTGGTACAGCACTCAATGAGCAGTTCTTC | CASSFSVGTALNEQFF
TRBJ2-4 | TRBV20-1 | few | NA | TGCAGCGGAAAGGAGATTGTCAAAAACATTCAGTACTTC | CSGKEIVKNIQYF
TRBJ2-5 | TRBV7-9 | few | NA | TGTACCAGCAGCTTAGATCAAGGTTCCCTGGAGACCCAGTACTTC | CTSSLDQGSLETQYF
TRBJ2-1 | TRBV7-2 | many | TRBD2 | TGTGCCAGCAGCTCAGCTAGCGGTGCTACGTACAATGAGCAGTTCTTC | CASSSASGATYNEQFF
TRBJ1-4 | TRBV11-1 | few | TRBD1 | TGTGCCAGCAGCCTCCGTCCGGGACAGGGGGCGCTGATGTCTCCGGGTGAAAAACTGTTTTTT | CASSLRPGQGALMSPGEKLFF
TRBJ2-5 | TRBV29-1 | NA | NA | TGCAGCGTTGCTACAAGCCCTCAAGAGACCCAGTACTTC | CSVATSPQETQYF
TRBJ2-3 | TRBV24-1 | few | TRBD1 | TGTGCCACCAGTGAGCCCCTTGGGACAGGCGAGAGCACAGATACGCAGTATTTT | CATSEPLGTGESTDTQYF
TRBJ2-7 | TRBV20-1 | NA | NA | TGCAGTGCTAGAAGTCCTCACAGCTCCTACGAGCAGTACTTC | CSARSPHSSYEQYF
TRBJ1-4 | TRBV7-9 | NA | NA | TGTGCCAGCAGCTTATCGGTTGCAGGAGAAAAACTGTTTTTT | CASSLSVAGEKLFF